The subject of this entry is one T cell receptor beta chain. 5' RACE with UMI labels generated the TRB cDNA libraries. Reanalyzing the 5' RACE reads, TCRdb keeps one entry per CDR3 protein, without DNA. The listing contains fewer than 80,000 distinct CDR3 sequences. The germline V gene has CDR1 SGHRS and CDR2 YFSETQ. This CDR3 contains 12 residues. The data derive from a study of CXCR3-negative and CXCR3-positive naive CD8 T cells. This clonotype was sampled from a human donor in good health. Some clones in this sample may be carry-over from other donors' samples. Material for sequencing was naive CXCR3- CD8+ T cells from blood. Subset denoted: CD45RO-CCR7+CD27+CD95- naive CD8+ T cells lacking CXCR3 (TNR3-). V is TRBV5-1 and J is TRBJ2-7; the TRBD2 assignment by TCRdb is unverifiable without DNA. The CDR3 sequence is CASSRGDYEQYF.